A single sample gave rise to the 19 T cell receptor beta chains below, sequenced in a study of blood T cells in healthy people across ages. The use of a sample-barcoded 5' primer and a J-beta primer mix characterized a second PCR of roughly 7 to 11 cycles. From the 5' RACE reads, TCRdb called clonotypes with MiXCR, one entry per CDR3 protein. This sample has over 600,000 distinct CDR3 sequences, with approximately 40% found just once. The sequencing sample was made of blood. The receptors were sampled from a man older than 75 in good health.

The CDR3 DNA sequence: TGCGCCAGCAGCTTGGATGGCAGTATCTACGAGCAGTACTTC. Its translation is CASSLDGSIYEQYF. The rearrangement uses TRBV5-1 and TRBJ2-7, with D hard to call. Germline V CDR1 and CDR2: SGHRS, YFSETQ. The CDR3 totals 14 residues. V lost 0 bases and J lost 3, with 10 bases in between.

This chain joins TRBV4-1 and TRBJ1-4; D is unresolved. Trimming pared 0 bases from V and 8 bases from J, leaving 13 bases between. CDR3 length: 15 amino acids. Germline-derived CDR1 and CDR2 are MGHRA and YSYEKL. The CDR3 DNA reads TGCGCCAGCAGCCAAGAGGTACTTGCCCGGGAAAAACTGTTTTTT. Translating gives CASSQEVLAREKLFF.

This clonotype turned up a few times. The chain couples TRBV20-1 to TRBJ2-2; 9 nucleotides line up with TRBD1. V shed 6 bases, J shed 5 bases, and the junction held 10 bases outside the gene matches. Germline V gene lookup returns CDR1 DFQATT and CDR2 SNEGSKA (reference sequence). The CDR3 sequence is 15 residues long. CDR3 in DNA: TGCAGTGCCGAGAACTCCGGGACAGGGACCGGGGAGCTGTTTTTT. It codes for CSAENSGTGTGELFF.

This clonotype was seen just once. The gene calls are TRBV20-1 and TRBJ1-4, with D maybe TRBD1 (5 bases). The CDR3 covers 13 residues. CDR1 DFQATT and CDR2 SNEGSKA come from the germline V gene (reference sequence). Trimming removed 7 bases at V and 3 bases at J, with 12 bases between. CDR3 loop: CSGATVSNEKLFF. CDR3 in DNA: TGCAGTGGGGCGACAGTTTCTAATGAAAAACTGTTTTTT.

Notes on this clonotype: A much bigger clone sits one base away, suggesting this may be a read error. The chain uses TRBV7-9 and TRBJ1-2; unclear D gene. The CDR3 is 12 residues long. The germline V gene encodes CDR1 SEHNR and CDR2 FQNEAQ (reference sequence). This chain's CDR3 is CASSRDYYDYTF. The CDR3 nucleotides are TGTGCCAGCAGCCGGGATTACTATGACTACACCTTC.

As concerns this clonotype: Germline is not matched at one junction end, which may reflect a read error. The rearrangement joins TRBV7-2 to TRBJ2-3; 7 bases fit TRBD1. The CDR3 totals 16 residues. Germline V CDR1 and CDR2: SGHTA, FQGNSA. CDR3 sequence (DNA): TGTGCCAGCAGCTTAACAGGGGCCTTTAGCACAGATACGCGGTATTTT. Amino acid sequence: CASSLTGAFSTDTRYF.

This clonotype was recorded a few times. The V gene is TRBV7-2, the J gene TRBJ2-1, with D hard to call. This CDR3 region has 14 residues. Trimming left V 5 bases short and J 9 bases short, with 17 bases between. Germline V gene data show CDR1 as SGHTA and CDR2 as FQGNSA. CDR3 residues: CASSRNAGFSEQFF. The CDR3 coding sequence is TGTGCCAGCAGCCGTAACGCCGGCTTCAGTGAGCAGTTCTTC.

The rearrangement links TRBV20-1 to TRBJ1-2; 7 bases match TRBD1. Trimming removed 0 bases from V and 4 bases from J; junction bases left unmatched: 5. The CDR3 consists of 14 residues. CDR1 is DFQATT, CDR2 SNEGSKA, per germline (reference sequence). This CDR3 is CSARDAGTAYGYTF. Written as DNA, the CDR3 is TGCAGTGCTAGAGACGCCGGGACAGCCTATGGCTACACCTTC.

The chain uses TRBV2 and TRBJ2-3, with TRBD2 matching 8 bases. Germline V lookup: CDR1 SNHLY, CDR2 FYNNEI. Trimming cost V 8 bases and J 1 base; bases outside gene matches: 5. CDR3 length equals 14 residues. The CDR3 bases are TGTGCCAGCGGACTAGCCTTTGGCACAGATACGCAGTATTTT. Translating it yields CASGLAFGTDTQYF.

The J gene is TRBJ2-1, the V gene TRBV29-1; 11 bases fit TRBD2. This CDR3 comprises 15 residues. Germline CDR1 is SQVTM and CDR2 is ANQGSEA. V trimming: 0 bases; J trimming: 9 bases; junction bases outside the gene matches: 7. The CDR3 bases are TGCAGCGTTGAAGATCGTGGTAGCGGGGGGGCTGAGCAGTTCTTC. Translated, it gives CSVEDRGSGGAEQFF.

This clonotype turned up a few times. The genes are TRBV2 and TRBJ1-2; weak D call: TRBD1 (5 bases). CDR1 is SNHLY and CDR2 is FYNNEI in the germline V gene. Trimming cost V 6 bases and J 0 bases, with 8 bases left between them. This CDR3 is built from 13 residues. The CDR3 DNA reads as TGTGCCAGCAGCGGGACGGCTAACTATGGCTACACCTTC. Residues: CASSGTANYGYTF.

Note on this clonotype: At one end, the junction sequence differs from germline, possibly due to a read error. This sequence joins TRBV14 and TRBJ2-3, with 7 positions matching TRBD2. This CDR3 has 18 residues. Germline CDR1 SGHDN, CDR2 FVKESK. The CDR3 region is CACSQDRERGSSTDTQYF. For the CDR3, the DNA is TGTGCCTGCAGCCAAGATAGGGAGCGGGGCTCTAGCACAGATACGCAGTATTTT.

This clonotype was counted ten times or more. J is TRBJ2-4 and V is TRBV7-2; D ambiguous. CDR3 length: 14 residues. Trimming shortened V by 4 bases and J by 6 bases, and 13 bases separated the two germline ends. Germline-derived CDR1 and CDR2 are SGHTA and FQGNSA. The CDR3 DNA reads TGTGCCAGCAGCTCTGGTGGTTCAGTAAACATTCAGTACTTC. Its protein is CASSSGGSVNIQYF.

The V and J genes are TRBV4-3 and TRBJ2-1; TRBD2 is a possible D gene (6 bases). CDR3 length: 17 residues. Germline-derived CDR1 and CDR2 are LGHNA and YSLEER. The V gene lost 0 bases and the J gene lost 2 bases, with 14 bases spanning the gap. The CDR3 reads CASSQEGGRVAYNEQFF. CDR3 bases: TGCGCCAGCAGCCAAGAAGGAGGGAGAGTAGCCTACAATGAGCAGTTCTTC.

This clonotype turned up a few times. The J gene is TRBJ1-2, the V gene TRBV7-2; 8 nucleotides align to TRBD1. V shed 1 base, J shed 8 bases, and the junction held 9 bases outside the gene matches. Germline CDR1 is SGHTA and CDR2 is FQGNSA. This CDR3 comprises 15 residues. The CDR3 coding sequence is TGTGCCAGCAGCTTAGTACCCCAGGGGGCGCGGGGCTACACCTTC. This encodes CASSLVPQGARGYTF.

The table lists this clonotype with a few counts. J is TRBJ2-5 and V is TRBV6-2 or TRBV6-3; possibly TRBD1 or TRBD2 for D (5 bases each). TRBJ2-7 explains the end of the DNA better; the J call may be wrong. Germline CDR1 is MNHEY and CDR2 is SVGEGT. The CDR3 spans 13 residues. The CDR3 spells CASSYDWGTEQYF. The CDR3 nucleotides are TGTGCCAGCAGTTACGATTGGGGGACCGAGCAGTACTTC.

The chain has TRBV6-2 or TRBV6-3 and TRBJ1-1, with TRBD1 matching 7 bases. J lost 0 bases, V lost 2 bases, and 0 bases had no gene match. Germline CDR1 is MNHEY and CDR2 is SVGEGT. This CDR3 comprises 14 residues. The CDR3 region has the DNA TGTGCCAGCAGTTACAGGGGGCTGAACACTGAAGCTTTCTTT. Translation: CASSYRGLNTEAFF.

The chain recombines TRBV6-2 or TRBV6-3 with TRBJ2-3; 9 bases match TRBD1. Germline loops: CDR1 MNHEY, CDR2 SVGEGT. Unmatched junction bases numbered 7, after V lost 0 bases and J lost 9 bases. The CDR3 runs 15 residues. The CDR3 protein is CASSYSGQGFPTQYF. The CDR3 coding sequence is TGTGCCAGCAGTTACTCGGGACAGGGCTTCCCAACGCAGTATTTT.

The rearrangement joins TRBV21-1 to TRBJ2-3; the table names TRBD1, a call not compared with the DNA. TRBV21-1 is a listed pseudogene. CDR3 length: 16 amino acids. The CDR3 DNA reads as TGTGCCAGCAGCATCCCGGGACAGGAGAGCACAGATACGCAGTATTTT. It encodes CASSIPGQESTDTQYF.